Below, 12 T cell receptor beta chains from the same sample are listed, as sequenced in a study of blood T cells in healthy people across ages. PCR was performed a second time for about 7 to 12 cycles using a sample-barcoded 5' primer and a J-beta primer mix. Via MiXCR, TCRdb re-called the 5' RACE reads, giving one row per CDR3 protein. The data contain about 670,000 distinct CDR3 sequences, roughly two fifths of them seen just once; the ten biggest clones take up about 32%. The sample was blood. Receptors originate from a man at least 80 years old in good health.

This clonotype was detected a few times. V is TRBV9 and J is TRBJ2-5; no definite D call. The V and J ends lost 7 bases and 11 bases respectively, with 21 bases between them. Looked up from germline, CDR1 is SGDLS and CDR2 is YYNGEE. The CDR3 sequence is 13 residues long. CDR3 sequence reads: CASGPRETARQYF. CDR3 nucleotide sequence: TGTGCCAGCGGACCCCGAGAGACCGCTCGGCAGTACTTC.

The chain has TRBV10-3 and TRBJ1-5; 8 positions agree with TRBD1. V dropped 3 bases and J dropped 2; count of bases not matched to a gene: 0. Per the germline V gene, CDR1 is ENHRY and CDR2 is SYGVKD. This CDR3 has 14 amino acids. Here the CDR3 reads CAISEQGGNQPQHF. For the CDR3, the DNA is TGTGCCATCAGTGAACAGGGGGGCAATCAGCCCCAGCATTTT.

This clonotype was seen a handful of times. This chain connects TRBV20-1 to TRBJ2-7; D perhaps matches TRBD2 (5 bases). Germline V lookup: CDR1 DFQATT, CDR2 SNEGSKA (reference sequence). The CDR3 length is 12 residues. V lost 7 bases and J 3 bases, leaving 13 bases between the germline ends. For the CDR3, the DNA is TGCAGTGTAGACTATTCGAACTACGAGCAGTACTTC. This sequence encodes CSVDYSNYEQYF.

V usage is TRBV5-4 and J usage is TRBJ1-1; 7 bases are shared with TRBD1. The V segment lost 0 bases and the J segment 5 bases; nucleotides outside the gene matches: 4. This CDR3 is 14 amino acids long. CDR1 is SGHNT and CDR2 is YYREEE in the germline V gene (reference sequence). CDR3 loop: CASSLEGALTEAFF. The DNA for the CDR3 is TGTGCCAGCAGCTTGGAGGGGGCATTGACTGAAGCTTTCTTT. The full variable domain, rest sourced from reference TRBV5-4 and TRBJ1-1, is ETGVTQSPTHLIKTRGQQVTLRCSSQSGHNTVSWYQQALGQGPQFIFQYYREEENGRGNFPPRFSGLQFPNYSSELNVNALELDDSALYLCASSLEGALTEAFFGQGTRLTVV.

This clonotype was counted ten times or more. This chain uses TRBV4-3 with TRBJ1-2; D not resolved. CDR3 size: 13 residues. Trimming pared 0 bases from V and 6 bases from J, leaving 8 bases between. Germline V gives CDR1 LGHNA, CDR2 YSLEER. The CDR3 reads CASSQEGVDGYTF. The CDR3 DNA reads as TGCGCCAGCAGCCAAGAGGGAGTCGATGGCTACACCTTC.

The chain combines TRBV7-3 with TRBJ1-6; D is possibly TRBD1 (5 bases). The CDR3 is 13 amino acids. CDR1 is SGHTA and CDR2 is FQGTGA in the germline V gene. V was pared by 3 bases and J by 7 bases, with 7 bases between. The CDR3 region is CASSLWGNSPLHF. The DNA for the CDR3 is TGTGCCAGCAGCTTGTGGGGGAATTCACCCCTCCACTTT.

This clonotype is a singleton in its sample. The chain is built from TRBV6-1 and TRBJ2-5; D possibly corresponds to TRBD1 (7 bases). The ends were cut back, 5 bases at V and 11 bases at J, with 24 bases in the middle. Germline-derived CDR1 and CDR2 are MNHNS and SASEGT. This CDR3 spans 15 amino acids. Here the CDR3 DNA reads TGTGCCAGCAGTTATACAGGGGAGGTTAGGGGGGAGCAGTACTTC. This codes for CASSYTGEVRGEQYF.

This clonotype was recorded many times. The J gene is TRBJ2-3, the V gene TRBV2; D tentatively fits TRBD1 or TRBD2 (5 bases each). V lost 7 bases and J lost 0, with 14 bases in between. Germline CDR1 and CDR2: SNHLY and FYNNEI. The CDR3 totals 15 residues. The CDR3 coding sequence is TGTGCCAGCAACGACTGGGACCGAAGCACAGATACGCAGTATTTT. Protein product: CASNDWDRSTDTQYF.

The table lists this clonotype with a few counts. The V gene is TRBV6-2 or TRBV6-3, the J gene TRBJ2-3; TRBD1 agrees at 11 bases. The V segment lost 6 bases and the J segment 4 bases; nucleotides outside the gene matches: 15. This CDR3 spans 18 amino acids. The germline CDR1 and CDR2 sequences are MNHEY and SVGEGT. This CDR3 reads CASRTGGGGQGASDTQYF. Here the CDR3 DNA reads TGTGCCAGCAGGACGGGGGGCGGAGGACAGGGGGCCTCAGATACGCAGTATTTT.

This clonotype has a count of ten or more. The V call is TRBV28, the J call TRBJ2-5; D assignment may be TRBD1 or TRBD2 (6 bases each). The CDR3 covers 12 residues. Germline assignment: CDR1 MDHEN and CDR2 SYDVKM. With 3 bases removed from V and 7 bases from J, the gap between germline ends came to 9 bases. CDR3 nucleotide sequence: TGTGCCAGCAGTTTGGAGGGGGGGACCCAGTACTTC. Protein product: CASSLEGGTQYF. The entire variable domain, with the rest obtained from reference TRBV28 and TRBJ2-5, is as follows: DVKVTQSSRYLVKRTGEKVFLECVQDMDHENMFWYRQDPGLGLRLIYFSYDVKMKEKGDIPEGYSVSREKKERFSLILESASTNQTSMYLCASSLEGGTQYFGPGTRLLVL.

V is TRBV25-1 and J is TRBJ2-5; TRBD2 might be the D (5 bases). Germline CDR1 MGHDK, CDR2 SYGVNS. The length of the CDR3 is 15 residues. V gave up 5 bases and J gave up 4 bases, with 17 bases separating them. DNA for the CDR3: TGTGCCAGCAGTCCGAGGGAAGGCTTCTTAGAGACCCAGTACTTC. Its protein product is CASSPREGFLETQYF.

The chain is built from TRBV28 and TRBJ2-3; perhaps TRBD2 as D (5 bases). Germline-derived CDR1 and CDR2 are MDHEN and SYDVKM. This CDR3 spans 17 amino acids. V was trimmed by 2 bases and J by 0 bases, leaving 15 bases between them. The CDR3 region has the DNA TGTGCCAGCAGTTTACGTGGCGGGCTGGGAAGCACAGATACGCAGTATTTT. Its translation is CASSLRGGLGSTDTQYF.